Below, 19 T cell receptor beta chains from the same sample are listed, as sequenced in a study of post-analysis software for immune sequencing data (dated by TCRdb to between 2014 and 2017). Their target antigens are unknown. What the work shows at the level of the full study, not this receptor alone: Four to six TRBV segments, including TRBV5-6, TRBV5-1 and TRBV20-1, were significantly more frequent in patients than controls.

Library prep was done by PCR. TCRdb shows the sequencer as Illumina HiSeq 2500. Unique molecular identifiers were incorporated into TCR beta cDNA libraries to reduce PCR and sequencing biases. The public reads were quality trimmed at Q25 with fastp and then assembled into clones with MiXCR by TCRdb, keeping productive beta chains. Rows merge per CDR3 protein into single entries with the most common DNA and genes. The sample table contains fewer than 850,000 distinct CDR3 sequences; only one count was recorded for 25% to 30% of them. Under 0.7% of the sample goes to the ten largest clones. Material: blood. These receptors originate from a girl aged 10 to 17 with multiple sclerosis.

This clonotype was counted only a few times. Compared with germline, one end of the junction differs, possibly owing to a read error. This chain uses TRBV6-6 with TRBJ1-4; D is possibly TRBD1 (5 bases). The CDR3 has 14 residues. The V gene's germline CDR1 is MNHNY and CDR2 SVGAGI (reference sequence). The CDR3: CASSWRGENDKLFF. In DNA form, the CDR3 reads TGTGCCAGCAGCTGGAGGGGTGAAAATGACAAACTGTTTTTT.

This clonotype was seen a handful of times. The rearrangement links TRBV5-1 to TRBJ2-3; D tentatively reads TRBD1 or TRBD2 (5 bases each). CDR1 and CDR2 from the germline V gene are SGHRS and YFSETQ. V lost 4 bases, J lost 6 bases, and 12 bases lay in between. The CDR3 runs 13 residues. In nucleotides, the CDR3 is TGCGCCAGCAGCGGGGACGTACGCGATACGCAGTATTTT. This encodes CASSGDVRDTQYF.

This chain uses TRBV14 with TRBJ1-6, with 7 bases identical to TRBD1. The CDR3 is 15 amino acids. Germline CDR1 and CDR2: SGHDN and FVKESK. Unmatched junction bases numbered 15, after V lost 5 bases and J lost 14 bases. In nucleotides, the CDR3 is TGTGCCAGCAGCGGCCGGGACAGCCCGCGGGAGGCCCTCCACTTT. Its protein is CASSGRDSPREALHF.

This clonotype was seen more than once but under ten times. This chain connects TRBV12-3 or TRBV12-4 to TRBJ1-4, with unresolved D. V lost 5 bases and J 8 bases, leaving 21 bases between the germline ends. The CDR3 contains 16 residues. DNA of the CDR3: TGTGCCAGCAGTCTTCTTTTAGCGCAGGCTTCGGAAAAACTGTTTTTT. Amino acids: CASSLLLAQASEKLFF.

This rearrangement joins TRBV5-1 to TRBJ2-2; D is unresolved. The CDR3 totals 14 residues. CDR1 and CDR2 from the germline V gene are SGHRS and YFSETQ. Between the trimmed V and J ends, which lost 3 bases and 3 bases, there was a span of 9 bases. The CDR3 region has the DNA TGCGCCAGCAGCTCGTCGGTAGACACCGGGGAGCTGTTTTTT. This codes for CASSSSVDTGELFF.

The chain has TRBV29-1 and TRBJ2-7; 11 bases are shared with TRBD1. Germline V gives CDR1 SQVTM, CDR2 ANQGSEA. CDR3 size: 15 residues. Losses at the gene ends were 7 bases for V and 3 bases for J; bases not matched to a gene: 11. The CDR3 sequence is CSDRLRDRGCYEQYF. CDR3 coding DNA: TGCAGCGACCGACTCCGGGACAGGGGGTGCTACGAGCAGTACTTC.

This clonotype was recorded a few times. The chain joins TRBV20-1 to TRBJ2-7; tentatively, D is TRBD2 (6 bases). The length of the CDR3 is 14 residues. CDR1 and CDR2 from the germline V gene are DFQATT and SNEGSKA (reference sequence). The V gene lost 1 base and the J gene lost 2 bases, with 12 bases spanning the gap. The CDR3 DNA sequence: TGCAGTGCTAGAGGACCGGGACTTGCCTACGAGCAGTACTTC. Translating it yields CSARGPGLAYEQYF.

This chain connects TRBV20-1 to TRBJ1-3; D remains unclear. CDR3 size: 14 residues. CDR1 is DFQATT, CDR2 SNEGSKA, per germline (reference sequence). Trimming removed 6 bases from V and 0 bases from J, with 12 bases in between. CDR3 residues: CSAGGSGSGNTIYF. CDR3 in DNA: TGCAGTGCGGGCGGATCCGGCTCTGGAAACACCATATATTTT.

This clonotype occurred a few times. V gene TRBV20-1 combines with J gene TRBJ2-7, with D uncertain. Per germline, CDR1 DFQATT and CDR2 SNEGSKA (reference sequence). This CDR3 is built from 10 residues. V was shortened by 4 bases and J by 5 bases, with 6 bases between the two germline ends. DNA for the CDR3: TGCAGTGCTACCCGGGACGAGCAGTACTTC. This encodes CSATRDEQYF.

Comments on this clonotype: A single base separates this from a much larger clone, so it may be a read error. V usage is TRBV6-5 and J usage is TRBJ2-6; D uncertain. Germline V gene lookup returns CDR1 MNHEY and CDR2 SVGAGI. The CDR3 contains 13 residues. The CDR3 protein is CVSSPVGANVLTF. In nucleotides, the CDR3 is TGTGTCAGCAGCCCCGTGGGGGCCAACGTCCTGACTTTC.

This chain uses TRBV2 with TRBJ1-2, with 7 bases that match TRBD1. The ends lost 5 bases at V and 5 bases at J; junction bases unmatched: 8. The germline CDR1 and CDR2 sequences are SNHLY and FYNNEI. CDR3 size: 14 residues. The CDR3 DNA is TGTGCCAGCAGTTACCGGGACAGTGGGTATGGCTACACCTTC. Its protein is CASSYRDSGYGYTF.

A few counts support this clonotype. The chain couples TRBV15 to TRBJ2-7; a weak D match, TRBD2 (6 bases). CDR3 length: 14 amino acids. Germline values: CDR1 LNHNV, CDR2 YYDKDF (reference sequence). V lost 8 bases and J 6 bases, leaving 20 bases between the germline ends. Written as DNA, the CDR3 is TGTGCCACCTCAATCTCACGGGCGGGACTCGAGCAGTACTTC. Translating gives CATSISRAGLEQYF. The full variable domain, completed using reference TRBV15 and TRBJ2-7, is DAMVIQNPRYQVTQFGKPVTLSCSQTLNHNVMYWYQQKSSQAPKLLFHYYDKDFNNEADTPDNFQSRRPNTSFCFLDIRSPGLGDTAMYLCATSISRAGLEQYFGPGTRLTVT.

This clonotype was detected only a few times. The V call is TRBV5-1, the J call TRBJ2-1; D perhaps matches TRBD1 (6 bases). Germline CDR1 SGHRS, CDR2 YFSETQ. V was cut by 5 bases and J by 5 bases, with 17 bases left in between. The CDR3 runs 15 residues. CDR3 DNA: TGCGCCAGCAGAACCGCCCGGGCAGGGGACAATGAGCAGTTCTTC. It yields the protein CASRTARAGDNEQFF.

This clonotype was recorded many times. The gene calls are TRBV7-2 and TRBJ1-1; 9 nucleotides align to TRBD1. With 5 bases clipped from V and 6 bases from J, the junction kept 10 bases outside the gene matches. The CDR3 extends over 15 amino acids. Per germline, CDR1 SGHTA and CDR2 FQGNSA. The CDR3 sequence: CASSRRDRDFPEAFF. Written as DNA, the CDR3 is TGTGCCAGCAGCCGCAGGGACAGGGATTTCCCTGAAGCTTTCTTT.

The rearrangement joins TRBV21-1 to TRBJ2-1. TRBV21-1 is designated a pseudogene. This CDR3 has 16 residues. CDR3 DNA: TGTGCCAGCAGCCAACTCCTTGATCTACGACCCAATGAGCAGTTCTTC. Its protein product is CASSQLLDLRPNEQFF.

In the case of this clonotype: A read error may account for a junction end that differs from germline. CDR3 protein: CANSQGDRDNEKLFF. For the CDR3, the DNA is TGTGCCAACAGCCAAGGGGACAGGGATAATGAAAAACTGTTTTTT. The chain recombines TRBV4-2 with TRBJ1-4; TRBD1 agrees at 9 bases. The germline CDR1 and CDR2 sequences are LGHNA and YNFKEQ. The CDR3 spans 15 residues.

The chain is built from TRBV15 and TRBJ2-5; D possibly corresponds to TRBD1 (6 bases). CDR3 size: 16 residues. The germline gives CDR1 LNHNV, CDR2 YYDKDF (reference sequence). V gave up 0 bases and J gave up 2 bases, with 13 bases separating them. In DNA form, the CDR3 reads TGTGCCACCAGCAGAGATCTTAGGACAGCTCAAGAGACCCAGTACTTC. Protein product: CATSRDLRTAQETQYF.

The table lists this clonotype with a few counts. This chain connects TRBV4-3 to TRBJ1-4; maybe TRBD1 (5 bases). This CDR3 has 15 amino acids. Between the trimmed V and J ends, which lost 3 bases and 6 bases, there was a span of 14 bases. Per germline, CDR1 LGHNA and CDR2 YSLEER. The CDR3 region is CASSHAGRGDEKLFF. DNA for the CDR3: TGCGCCAGCAGCCACGCCGGGAGGGGTGATGAAAAACTGTTTTTT.

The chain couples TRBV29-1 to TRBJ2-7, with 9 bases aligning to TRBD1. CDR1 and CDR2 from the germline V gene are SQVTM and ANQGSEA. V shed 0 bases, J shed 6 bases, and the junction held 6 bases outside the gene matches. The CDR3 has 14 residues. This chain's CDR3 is CSVEDPGQGTEQYF. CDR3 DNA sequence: TGCAGCGTTGAAGATCCGGGACAGGGAACCGAGCAGTACTTC.